This entry is about one T cell receptor beta chain. This sample stems from a study of shared clonotypes between healthy human individuals. At the level of the study: Contributing individuals were two females and three males aged 18 to 49.

TCRdb keeps only in-frame clones here, not all; method: immunoSEQ multiplex PCR. Among a few million clones listed, 85% to 95% were seen once. Germline loops: CDR1 SGHTA, CDR2 FQGNSA. The CDR3 extends over 15 amino acids. V lost 2 bases and J lost 4, with 14 bases in between. The V and J genes are TRBV7-2 and TRBJ1-2, with unresolved D. The sequence came from a man aged 18 to 35 in good health. Some clones in this sample may be carry-over from other donors' samples. The sample consisted of naive CD4+ T cells from PBMCs. Subset described: CD45RA+ positively selected. The CDR3 spells CASSLNWGSSYGYTF. The CDR3 DNA follows: TGTGCCAGCAGCTTAAATTGGGGTTCTAGCTATGGCTACACCTTC.